The 3 T cell receptor beta chains below come from one sample, sequenced in a study of CD4 T cells in relation to SARS-CoV-2 and coronaviruses. TCRdb's table, derived via immunoSEQ multiplex PCR, lists solely in-frame clones and lacks some. This repertoire shows around 18,000 clones, roughly 80% found once; its top ten account for over 25%. The unexposed donors gave CD4+ T cells in about 2010-2019, prior to COVID-19. The cells were cultured for under twelve days before CD4+ T cells were isolated. Their target antigens are unknown. The sequenced material came from CD4+ T cells from PBMCs, cultured in vitro. These receptors all stem from a human donor in good health.

The chain links TRBV3-1 (or the pseudogene TRBV3-2) to TRBJ2-7; 14 nucleotides line up with TRBD2. The ends lost 4 bases at V and 4 bases at J; junction bases unmatched: 12. This CDR3 has 18 residues. Germline V gene sequence: CDR1 LGHDT, CDR2 YNNKEL (reference sequence). The DNA for the CDR3 is TGTGCCAGCAGCCGCCTAGGGCAGGGGACTAGCGGGAGTTACGAGCAGTACTTC. This gives the protein CASSRLGQGTSGSYEQYF.

The chain couples TRBV7-8 to TRBJ1-2, with 10 bases identical to TRBD1. The CDR3 runs to 17 residues. CDR1 and CDR2 (germline): SGHVS, FQNEAQ. The V segment lost 5 bases and the J segment 4 bases; nucleotides outside the gene matches: 13. CDR3 in amino acids: CASSPRRLTGGAYGYTF. CDR3 DNA: TGTGCCAGCAGCCCGAGACGCCTGACAGGGGGCGCCTATGGCTACACCTTC.

The gene calls are TRBV15 and TRBJ2-7, with unresolved D. Germline lookup yields CDR1 LNHNV and CDR2 YYDKDF (reference sequence). Trimming shortened V by 0 bases and J by 0 bases, and 15 bases separated the two germline ends. The CDR3 runs 17 residues. As DNA, the CDR3 is TGTGCCACCAGCAGAGACCTCGACGTTTCCCTCTCCTACGAGCAGTACTTC. It codes for CATSRDLDVSLSYEQYF.